A single sample is the source of the 29 T cell receptor beta chains below, sequenced in a study of T-cell memory formation after mild COVID-19. TCRdb re-called the 5' RACE reads through MiXCR, storing one row per CDR3 protein. The sample contains about 470,000 distinct CDR3 sequences, about 23% of which appear only once. Sequences were obtained from PBMCs or a T cell subset sorted from them (not recorded which). The receptors derive from an adult woman who had mild COVID-19 (a few samples of this study predate the infection). Cell type and time point are not known.

The J gene is TRBJ1-1, the V gene TRBV19; the D is unclear. This CDR3 spans 13 amino acids. The V gene's germline CDR1 is LNHDA and CDR2 SQIVND (reference sequence). Between the trimmed V and J ends, which lost 7 bases and 4 bases, there was a span of 13 bases. The CDR3 region is CASTQRGRTEAFF. Here the CDR3 DNA reads TGTGCCAGTACCCAACGGGGTCGCACTGAAGCTTTCTTT.

Comments on this clonotype: The junction shows a germline mismatch at one end, possibly a read error. The chain links TRBV12-3 or TRBV12-4 to TRBJ1-1; 8 nucleotides agree with TRBD1. CDR3 length equals 17 residues. The CDR3 DNA follows: TGTGCCAGCAGCTTAGCCTTCTTGACAGGGGAGAGCACTGAAGCTTTCTTT. Translation gives CASSLAFLTGESTEAFF.

There are a few counts of this clonotype. The genes are TRBV24-1 and TRBJ2-2; 8 bases are shared with TRBD1. Germline CDR1 is KGHDR and CDR2 is SFDVKD. V shed 6 bases, J shed 7 bases, and the junction held 9 bases outside the gene matches. This CDR3 region has 15 residues. CDR3 residues: CATSTWTGRGGELFF. For the CDR3, the DNA is TGTGCCACCAGTACCTGGACAGGGCGTGGCGGGGAGCTGTTTTTT.

This clonotype was seen at least ten times. V and J are TRBV23-1 and TRBJ2-1; D gene uncertain. TRBV23-1 is treated as an ORF (open reading frame) with a function not yet certain. Trimming took off 9 bases at V and 0 bases at J, with 21 bases between the two ends. The CDR3 contains 17 residues. CDR3 in amino acids: CAREQIPKSSSYNEQFF. Here the CDR3 DNA reads TGCGCCAGAGAGCAGATCCCGAAGTCTAGCTCCTACAATGAGCAGTTCTTC.

This clonotype has just a few counts. The genes are TRBV21-1 and TRBJ2-7; the table assigns TRBD1, which was not confirmed against the DNA. TRBV21-1 is labeled a pseudogene. The CDR3 length is 15 residues. This chain's CDR3 is CASSKKGLRGDEQYF. DNA for the CDR3: TGTGCCAGCAGCAAAAAGGGACTGAGGGGCGACGAGCAGTACTTC.

The table lists this clonotype with a few counts. This chain joins TRBV10-3 and TRBJ2-3, with D possibly TRBD2 on 5 matching bases. The V gene lost 6 bases and the J gene lost 2 bases, with 15 bases spanning the gap. The CDR3 consists of 15 residues. Germline lookup yields CDR1 ENHRY and CDR2 SYGVKD. The CDR3 DNA reads TGTGCCATCAGGGAGGAGGAGGCCCCCACAGATACGCAGTATTTT. This gives the protein CAIREEEAPTDTQYF.

V is TRBV30 and J is TRBJ1-5, with D possibly TRBD1 on 5 matching bases. The V end lost 2 bases, the J end lost 0 bases, and 11 bases lay between the germline ends. The CDR3 contains 15 residues. The germline V gene has CDR1 GTSNPN and CDR2 SVGIG (reference sequence). DNA for the CDR3: TGTGCCTGGAGTAGGGGCAGCGGTAGCAATCAGCCCCAGCATTTT. Its protein is CAWSRGSGSNQPQHF.

V usage is TRBV4-2 and J usage is TRBJ2-3; 9 positions agree with TRBD2. This CDR3 has 16 residues. J gave up 5 bases and V 8 bases, and 14 bases lay outside the gene matches. CDR1 and CDR2 (germline): LGHNA, YNFKEQ. The CDR3 nucleotides are TGTGCCAGCTCAGTCCAGGCGGGGGGGCCTGAAGATACGCAGTATTTT. Protein: CASSVQAGGPEDTQYF.

The rearrangement links TRBV7-9 to TRBJ2-1; D gene uncertain. The V and J ends lost 2 bases and 4 bases respectively, with 12 bases between them. From germline, CDR1 is SEHNR and CDR2 FQNEAQ (reference sequence). The CDR3 runs 15 residues. The CDR3 nucleotides read TGTGCCAGCAGCTTAATAGGGTTCGGGTACAATGAGCAGTTCTTC. The encoded protein is CASSLIGFGYNEQFF.

This clonotype was detected only a few times. The J gene is TRBJ1-2, the V gene TRBV7-9; a possible D gene is TRBD1 (5 bases). Germline V lookup: CDR1 SEHNR, CDR2 FQNEAQ (reference sequence). Trimming removed 2 bases at V and 8 bases at J, with 18 bases between. The CDR3 has 15 amino acids. DNA of the CDR3: TGTGCCAGCAGCTTATTAGGGACCGTCGATTCCGGCTACACCTTC. It codes for CASSLLGTVDSGYTF.

The genes are TRBV7-7 and TRBJ2-3, with D tentatively TRBD2 (7 bases). The CDR3 extends over 16 amino acids. V was pared by 1 base and J by 6 bases, with 17 bases between. From germline, CDR1 is SSHAT and CDR2 FNYEAQ (reference sequence). CDR3 protein: CASSLGTGGLRDTQYF. Here the CDR3 DNA reads TGTGCCAGCAGCTTAGGTACGGGGGGCCTTCGGGATACGCAGTATTTT. The full variable domain, completed using reference TRBV7-7 and TRBJ2-3, is GAGVSQSPRYKVTKRGQDVTLRCDPISSHATLYWYQQALGQGPEFLTYFNYEAQPDKSGLPSDRFSAERPEGSISTLTIQRTEQRDSAMYRCASSLGTGGLRDTQYFGPGTRLTVL.

Only a few counts were recorded for this clonotype. This chain connects TRBV7-3 to TRBJ2-3, with D possibly being TRBD2 (6 bases). The germline V gene has CDR1 SGHTA and CDR2 FQGTGA. V lost 2 bases and J 2 bases, leaving 8 bases between the germline ends. CDR3 size: 14 residues. CDR3 region: CASSLGGHTDTQYF. Written as DNA, the CDR3 is TGTGCCAGCAGCTTAGGAGGGCACACAGATACGCAGTATTTT. The full variable domain, with the rest looked up from reference TRBV7-3 and TRBJ2-3, is GAGVSQTPSNKVTEKGKYVELRCDPISGHTALYWYRQSLGQGPEFLIYFQGTGAADDSGLPNDRFFAVRPEGSVSTLKIQRTERGDSAVYLCASSLGGHTDTQYFGPGTRLTVL.

This clonotype was seen more than once but under ten times. The V and J genes are TRBV6-2 or TRBV6-3 and TRBJ2-2, with unresolved D. The CDR3 runs 13 residues. The ends were cut back, 8 bases at V and 2 bases at J, with 9 bases in the middle. CDR1 and CDR2 from the germline V gene are MNHEY and SVGEGT. The CDR3: CASCGGNTGELFF. The CDR3 nucleotides are TGTGCCAGCTGTGGTGGTAACACCGGGGAGCTGTTTTTT.

This clonotype was counted between two and nine times. This chain links TRBV5-1 with TRBJ1-1; D is unclear. Germline CDR1 reads SGHRS; CDR2 reads YFSETQ. Trimming took off 2 bases at V and 1 base at J, with 12 bases between the two ends. This CDR3 is built from 15 residues. CDR3 DNA sequence: TGCGCCAGCAGCTTCCTCCCACCTGGGAACACTGAAGCTTTCTTT. Amino acid sequence: CASSFLPPGNTEAFF.

This clonotype was detected a few times. This chain links TRBV7-9 with TRBJ2-1; a weak D match, TRBD1 (6 bases). V lost 5 bases and J lost 2, with 16 bases in between. The CDR3 loop spans 16 amino acids. Germline V CDR1 and CDR2: SEHNR, FQNEAQ (reference sequence). CDR3 nucleotides: TGTGCCAGCAGCCCAGGGGTTAAGGGGGCCTACAATGAGCAGTTCTTC. Translating gives CASSPGVKGAYNEQFF. The full variable domain, in which reference TRBV7-9 and TRBJ2-1 provide the parts outside the CDR3, is DTGVSQNPRHKITKRGQNVTFRCDPISEHNRLYWYRQTLGQGPEFLTYFQNEAQLEKSRLLSDRFSAERPKGSFSTLEIQRTEQGDSAMYLCASSPGVKGAYNEQFFGPGTRLTVL.

V and J are TRBV5-1 and TRBJ1-1, with 7 bases matching TRBD1. Germline CDR1 and CDR2: SGHRS and YFSETQ. The CDR3 covers 15 residues. V shed 4 bases and J 5 bases; nucleotides not matched to a gene: 11. CDR3 nucleotide sequence: TGCGCCAGCAGCCCTACCACAGGGGCAGGAACTGAAGCTTTCTTT. Protein: CASSPTTGAGTEAFF.

This clonotype came up a few times. This rearrangement joins TRBV18 to TRBJ2-7; tentative D call: TRBD1 (6 bases). Trimming left V 0 bases short and J 6 bases short, with 9 bases between. The CDR3 has 13 amino acids. The germline V gene encodes CDR1 KGHSH and CDR2 LQKENI. CDR3 in DNA: TGTGCCAGCTCACCACCGGGGGCGGGCGAGCAGTACTTC. It yields the protein CASSPPGAGEQYF.

The rearrangement uses TRBV18 and TRBJ2-2; TRBD2 matches at 7 bases. V gave up 8 bases and J gave up 2 bases; unmatched junction bases: 11. In germline, CDR1 is KGHSH, CDR2 LQKENI. The CDR3 loop spans 16 amino acids. This chain's CDR3 is CASPDWTGGNTGELFF. Here the CDR3 DNA reads TGTGCCAGCCCGGACTGGACGGGGGGAAACACCGGGGAGCTGTTTTTT.

The chain employs TRBV24-1 and TRBJ2-1; the match to TRBD2 covers 11 bases. CDR1 and CDR2 from the germline V gene are KGHDR and SFDVKD. The V gene end was trimmed by 6 bases and the J gene end by 4 bases; junction bases not matched to a gene: 4. This CDR3 has 15 residues. CDR3: CATSSGTSGYNEQFF. The CDR3 DNA sequence: TGTGCCACCAGTTCGGGGACTAGCGGTTACAATGAGCAGTTCTTC.

This chain uses TRBV29-1 with TRBJ2-1; TRBD1 agrees at 12 bases. This CDR3 has 18 amino acids. Germline V gene lookup returns CDR1 SQVTM and CDR2 ANQGSEA. V lost 4 bases, J lost 0 bases, and 10 bases stayed unmatched. The CDR3 is CSVAGTGGEKSSYNEQFF. CDR3 DNA sequence: TGCAGCGTTGCCGGGACAGGGGGCGAGAAAAGCTCCTACAATGAGCAGTTCTTC.

The chain employs TRBV29-1 and TRBJ1-2; 7 bases fit TRBD1. The CDR3 extends over 13 amino acids. Germline CDR1 SQVTM, CDR2 ANQGSEA. J was trimmed by 5 bases and V by 5 bases; bases with no gene match: 8. The DNA of the CDR3 is TGCAGCGTTTTCCCAACAGGGGTTTATGGCTACACCTTC. It yields the protein CSVFPTGVYGYTF.

In this sample, this clonotype turned up a few times. The chain has TRBV12-3 or TRBV12-4 and TRBJ2-3; D uncertain. The CDR3 runs 14 residues. V was pared by 1 base and J by 2 bases, with 7 bases between. The CDR3 coding sequence is TGTGCCAGCAGTTTAGGGGGTAACACAGATACGCAGTATTTT. This gives the protein CASSLGGNTDTQYF.

Only a few counts were recorded for this clonotype. The chain carries TRBV20-1 and TRBJ1-2; a weak D match, TRBD1 (6 bases). V dropped 0 bases and J dropped 6 bases, with 17 bases sitting between them. This CDR3 has 15 amino acids. Germline CDR1 is DFQATT and CDR2 is SNEGSKA (reference sequence). DNA for the CDR3: TGCAGTGCTAGAGATCAGTACGACAGGTTCCATGGCTACACCTTC. The encoded protein is CSARDQYDRFHGYTF.

This clonotype was detected only a few times. The chain links TRBV10-3 to TRBJ2-1; 7 bases fit TRBD2. V lost 6 bases, J lost 0 bases, and 5 bases stayed unmatched. This CDR3 has 15 residues. From germline, CDR1 is ENHRY and CDR2 SYGVKD. The CDR3 nucleotides are TGTGCCATCAGCCCCCGGGGGGACTCCTACAATGAGCAGTTCTTC. This sequence encodes CAISPRGDSYNEQFF.

In its sample, this clonotype was seen many times. The chain employs TRBV7-9 and TRBJ2-7, with D perhaps matching TRBD2 (6 bases). Germline V lookup: CDR1 SEHNR, CDR2 FQNEAQ (reference sequence). Trimming shortened V by 5 bases and J by 3 bases, and 11 bases separated the two germline ends. The CDR3 loop spans 13 amino acids. The CDR3 sequence is CASSRVGGYEQYF. As DNA, the CDR3 is TGTGCCAGCAGCAGGGTGGGAGGCTACGAGCAGTACTTC.

The chain uses TRBV3-1 and TRBJ2-3; tentative D call: TRBD2 (5 bases). The germline V and J ends were trimmed by 4 bases and 4 bases, with 9 bases remaining between them. The CDR3 has 13 residues. From germline, CDR1 is LGHDT and CDR2 YNNKEL (reference sequence). CDR3 sequence reads: CASSPGLSDTQYF. The CDR3 DNA is TGTGCCAGCAGCCCGGGGTTGTCAGATACGCAGTATTTT.

J is TRBJ2-3 and V is TRBV5-1; 8 nucleotides agree with TRBD1. Germline V CDR1 and CDR2: SGHRS, YFSETQ. The CDR3 sequence is 16 residues long. V shed 0 bases and J 0 bases; nucleotides not matched to a gene: 3. CDR3 nucleotides: TGCGCCAGCAGCTTGGGGCAGGGGGCGAGCACAGATACGCAGTATTTT. This codes for CASSLGQGASTDTQYF.

This chain links TRBV24-1 with TRBJ2-1; 14 bases map to TRBD2. Losses at the gene ends were 5 bases for V and 5 bases for J; bases not matched to a gene: 4. Germline V gene data show CDR1 as KGHDR and CDR2 as SFDVKD. The CDR3 extends over 16 amino acids. Written as DNA, the CDR3 is TGTGCCACCAGTGCCGCGGGACTAGCGGGGGACAATGAGCAGTTCTTC. Amino acid sequence: CATSAAGLAGDNEQFF.

The J gene is TRBJ1-1, the V gene TRBV7-9, with 7 bases that match TRBD1. The CDR3 runs 15 residues. V gave up 5 bases and J gave up 0 bases; unmatched junction bases: 6. Germline CDR1 is SEHNR and CDR2 is FQNEAQ (reference sequence). The CDR3, as DNA: TGTGCCAGCAGCGCAAGGGACAGAGTGAACACTGAAGCTTTCTTT. Translated, it gives CASSARDRVNTEAFF. Looking up the rest from reference TRBV7-9 and TRBJ1-1 gives the full variable domain: DTGVSQNPRHKITKRGQNVTFRCDPISEHNRLYWYRQTLGQGPEFLTYFQNEAQLEKSRLLSDRFSAERPKGSFSTLEIQRTEQGDSAMYLCASSARDRVNTEAFFGQGTRLTVV.